Listed below are T cell receptor beta chains from one sample, sequenced in a study of T cells in Graves' hyperthyroidism and ophthalmopathy. TCRdb re-called the multiplex PCR reads through MiXCR, storing one row per CDR3 protein. The sample lists roughly 710,000 distinct CDR3 sequences; roughly a third were seen once. Specimen: blood. These TCRs come from a woman between 40 and 55 years old with Graves' hyperthyroidism. Each CDR3 is given with its conserved first and last residue.

CDR3aa: CAISESDRDSSPLHF
v_gene: TRBV10-3
j_gene: TRBJ1-6

CDR3aa: CASSRGGGDNQPQHF
v_gene: TRBV4-1
j_gene: TRBJ1-5

CDR3aa: CASSIGTPGTQPQHF
v_gene: TRBV19
j_gene: TRBJ1-5

CDR3aa: CASSPRTSGTAYEQYF
v_gene: TRBV9
j_gene: TRBJ2-7

CDR3aa: CASHSASGAGELFF
v_gene: TRBV19
j_gene: TRBJ2-2

CDR3aa: CASSIDRSAETQYF
v_gene: TRBV6-5
j_gene: TRBJ2-5

CDR3aa: CASNQDGEYYEQYF
v_gene: TRBV7-9
j_gene: TRBJ2-7

CDR3aa: CATSDHPGGAAFF
v_gene: TRBV24-1
j_gene: TRBJ1-1

CDR3aa: CASSLRGDTFNYGYTF
v_gene: TRBV12-3/TRBV12-4
j_gene: TRBJ1-2

CDR3aa: CASSPQRGYGYTF
v_gene: TRBV7-3
j_gene: TRBJ1-2

CDR3aa: CASSDPVPGQTNEKLFF
v_gene: TRBV6-4
j_gene: TRBJ1-4

CDR3aa: CASSYAPGQGNQPQHF
v_gene: TRBV2
j_gene: TRBJ1-5

CDR3aa: CASSLSVPAYEQYF
v_gene: TRBV27
j_gene: TRBJ2-7

CDR3aa: CASSTTRAIRGYTF
v_gene: TRBV5-8
j_gene: TRBJ1-2

CDR3aa: CAISETQNQDNYGYTF
v_gene: TRBV10-3
j_gene: TRBJ1-2

CDR3aa: CASSLDLEGETQYF
v_gene: TRBV11-2
j_gene: TRBJ2-5

CDR3aa: CAWAGSPNSPLHF
v_gene: TRBV7-2
j_gene: TRBJ1-6

CDR3aa: CSVEPGALGDTQYF
v_gene: TRBV29-1
j_gene: .

CDR3aa: CSARDPSTNTEAFF
v_gene: TRBV20-1
j_gene: TRBJ1-1

CDR3aa: CASSFAGTWETQYF
v_gene: TRBV11-1
j_gene: TRBJ2-5

CDR3aa: CSATDFANYGYTF
v_gene: TRBV20-1
j_gene: TRBJ1-2

CDR3aa: CASSPVPGGETQYF
v_gene: TRBV18
j_gene: TRBJ2-5

CDR3aa: CASSSVTMGEQYF
v_gene: TRBV7-2
j_gene: TRBJ2-7

CDR3aa: CASSATRGGTGRYGYTF
v_gene: TRBV9
j_gene: TRBJ1-2

CDR3aa: CASSEQGTNTEAFF
v_gene: TRBV19
j_gene: TRBJ1-1

CDR3aa: CSAGVLNTEAFF
v_gene: TRBV20-1
j_gene: TRBJ1-1

CDR3aa: CATSRGAGDGETQYF
v_gene: TRBV15
j_gene: TRBJ2-5

CDR3aa: CATSRDRESGYTF
v_gene: TRBV15
j_gene: TRBJ1-2

CDR3aa: CSTGRGSAETQYF
v_gene: TRBV20-1
j_gene: TRBJ2-5

CDR3aa: CASSSDRGVISPLHF
v_gene: TRBV7-9
j_gene: TRBJ1-6

CDR3aa: CAISPGQYNEQFF
v_gene: TRBV10-3
j_gene: TRBJ2-1

CDR3aa: CASSLTGSDYTF
v_gene: TRBV7-8
j_gene: TRBJ1-2

CDR3aa: CSASKGPQGQPQHF
v_gene: TRBV20-1
j_gene: TRBJ1-5

CDR3aa: CASSLGQGRSQPQHF
v_gene: TRBV12-3/TRBV12-4
j_gene: TRBJ1-5

CDR3aa: CSVEEIGLGAGTEAFF
v_gene: TRBV29-1
j_gene: TRBJ1-1

CDR3aa: CASSATGQARGEAFF
v_gene: TRBV9
j_gene: TRBJ1-1

CDR3aa: CASSSTTVPGYGYTF
v_gene: TRBV11-2
j_gene: TRBJ1-2

CDR3aa: CARAKDSTEAFF
v_gene: TRBV2
j_gene: TRBJ1-1

CDR3aa: CASSPQHFHRGYNEQFF
v_gene: TRBV7-9
j_gene: TRBJ2-1

CDR3aa: CASSLAGAGNTGELFF
v_gene: TRBV5-1
j_gene: TRBJ2-2

CDR3aa: CASTSGGDYGYTF
v_gene: TRBV2
j_gene: TRBJ1-2

CDR3aa: CASSLLSVQETQYF
v_gene: TRBV7-9
j_gene: TRBJ2-5

CDR3aa: CAISTGTENTIYF
v_gene: TRBV10-3
j_gene: TRBJ1-3

CDR3aa: CASSLGRRNSPLHF
v_gene: TRBV12-3/TRBV12-4
j_gene: TRBJ1-6

CDR3aa: CASSFGTPFEQYF
v_gene: TRBV12-3/TRBV12-4
j_gene: TRBJ2-7

CDR3aa: CAIAAVQGEAFF
v_gene: TRBV2
j_gene: TRBJ1-1

CDR3aa: CASSSRVGGTPPHEQYF
v_gene: TRBV7-2
j_gene: TRBJ2-7

CDR3aa: CASSYSTSASDEQYF
v_gene: TRBV6-2/TRBV6-3
j_gene: TRBJ2-7

CDR3aa: CASSVWTSRRGYTF
v_gene: TRBV9
j_gene: TRBJ1-2

CDR3aa: CAISEEQGQQETQYF
v_gene: TRBV10-3
j_gene: TRBJ2-5

CDR3aa: CSAPPPYGYTF
v_gene: TRBV20-1
j_gene: TRBJ1-2